Sequencing of this TCR beta chain was carried out in a study of blood T cell repertoires in COVID-19. Study as a whole: Sample material is recorded as cDNA or gDNA derived from T cells, B-cell-depleted T cells, or PBMCs.

V lost 6 bases, J lost 4 bases, and 16 bases stayed unmatched. The CDR3 runs to 18 residues. Germline CDR1 SEHNR, CDR2 FQNEAQ (reference sequence). The method was immunoSEQ multiplex PCR; TCRdb's version includes in-frame clones alone and lacks a portion of them. The sample contains approximately 200,000 clones, around nine tenths of which appear only once. The sequenced material came from peripheral blood. The genes are TRBV7-9 and TRBJ2-1; 9 bases line up with TRBD2. The receptor's source is a man aged 60 to 75 who had recovered from COVID-19. In DNA form, the CDR3 reads TGTGCCAGCAGTTCGAGGAGCGGGGGGCTTACCCTTTACAATGAGCAGTTCTTC. Translated, it gives CASSSRSGGLTLYNEQFF.